The sequence of this T cell receptor beta chain was determined in a study of blood T cell repertoires in COVID-19. TCRdb's table, derived via immunoSEQ multiplex PCR, lists solely in-frame clones and lacks some. The sample contains roughly 300,000 clones, 85% to 90% of which appear only once. The V gene's germline CDR1 is SGHDT and CDR2 YYEEEE. The CDR3 covers 17 residues. Trimming took off 2 bases at V and 0 bases at J, with 14 bases between the two ends. The V and J genes are TRBV5-6 and TRBJ2-2; D is possibly TRBD2 (6 bases). This receptor was obtained from a woman aged 18-29 years who had recovered from COVID-19. Sequencing was carried out using PBMCs or T cells enriched from blood (not recorded which). DNA of the CDR3: TGTGCCAGCAGCTTTAGTGTAGCGGAAACGAACACCGGGGAGCTGTTTTTT. The encoded protein is CASSFSVAETNTGELFF.